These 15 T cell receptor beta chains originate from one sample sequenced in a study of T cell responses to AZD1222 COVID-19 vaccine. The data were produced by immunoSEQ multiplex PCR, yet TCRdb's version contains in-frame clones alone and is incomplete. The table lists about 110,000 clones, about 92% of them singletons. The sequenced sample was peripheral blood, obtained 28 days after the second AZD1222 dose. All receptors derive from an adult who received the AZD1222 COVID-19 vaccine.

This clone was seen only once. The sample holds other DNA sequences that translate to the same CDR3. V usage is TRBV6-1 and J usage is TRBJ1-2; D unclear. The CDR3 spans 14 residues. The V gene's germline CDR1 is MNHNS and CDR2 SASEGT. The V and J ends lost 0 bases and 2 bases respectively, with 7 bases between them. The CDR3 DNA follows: TGTGCCAGCAGTGAAGCGAGAGGGAACTATGGCTACACCTTC. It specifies CASSEARGNYGYTF.

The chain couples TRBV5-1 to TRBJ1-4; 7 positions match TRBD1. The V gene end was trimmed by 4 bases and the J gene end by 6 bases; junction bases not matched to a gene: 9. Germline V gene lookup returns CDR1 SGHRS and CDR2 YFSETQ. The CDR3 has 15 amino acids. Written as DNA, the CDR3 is TGCGCCAGCAGCCCAACAGGGGCGAAGGATGAAAAACTGTTTTTT. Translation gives CASSPTGAKDEKLFF.

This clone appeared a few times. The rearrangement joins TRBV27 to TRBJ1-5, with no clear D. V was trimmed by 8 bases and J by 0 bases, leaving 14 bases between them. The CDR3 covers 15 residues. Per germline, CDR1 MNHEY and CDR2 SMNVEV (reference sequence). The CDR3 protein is CASARTPNSNQPQHF. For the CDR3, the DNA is TGTGCCAGCGCCAGAACACCTAATAGCAATCAGCCCCAGCATTTT.

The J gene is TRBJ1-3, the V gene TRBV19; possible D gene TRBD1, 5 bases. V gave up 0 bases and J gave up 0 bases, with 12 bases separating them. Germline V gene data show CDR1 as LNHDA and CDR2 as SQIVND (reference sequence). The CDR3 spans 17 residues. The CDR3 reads CASSIDHRRNSGNTIYF. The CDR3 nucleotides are TGTGCCAGTAGTATAGATCACAGGAGAAACTCTGGAAACACCATATATTTT.

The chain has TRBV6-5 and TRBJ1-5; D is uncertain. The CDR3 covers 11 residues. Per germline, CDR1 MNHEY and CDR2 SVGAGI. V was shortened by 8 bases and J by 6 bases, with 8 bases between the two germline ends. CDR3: CASSAGQPQHF. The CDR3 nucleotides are TGTGCCAGCTCGGCAGGTCAGCCCCAGCATTTT.

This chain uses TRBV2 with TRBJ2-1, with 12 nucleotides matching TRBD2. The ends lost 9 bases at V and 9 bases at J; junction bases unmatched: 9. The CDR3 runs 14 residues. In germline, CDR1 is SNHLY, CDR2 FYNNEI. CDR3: CARTSGGVLGEQFF. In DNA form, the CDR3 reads TGTGCCAGGACTAGCGGGGGTGTCTTGGGTGAGCAGTTCTTC. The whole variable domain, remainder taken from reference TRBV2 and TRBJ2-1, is EPEVTQTPSHQVTQMGQEVILRCVPISNHLYFYWYRQILGQKVEFLVSFYNNEISEKSEIFDDQFSVERPDGSNFTLKIRSTKLEDSAMYFCARTSGGVLGEQFFGPGTRLTVL.

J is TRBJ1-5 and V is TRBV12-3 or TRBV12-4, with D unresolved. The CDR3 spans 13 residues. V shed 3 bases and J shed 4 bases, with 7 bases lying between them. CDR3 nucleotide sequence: TGTGCCAGCAGTTTGGAGCGTAATCAGCCCCAGCATTTT. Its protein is CASSLERNQPQHF.

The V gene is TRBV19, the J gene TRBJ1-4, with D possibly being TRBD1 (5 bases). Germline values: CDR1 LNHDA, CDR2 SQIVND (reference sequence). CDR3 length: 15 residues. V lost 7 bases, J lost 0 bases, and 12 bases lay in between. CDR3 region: CASKGDPPTNEKLFF. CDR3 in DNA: TGTGCCAGTAAAGGGGATCCCCCAACTAATGAAAAACTGTTTTTT.

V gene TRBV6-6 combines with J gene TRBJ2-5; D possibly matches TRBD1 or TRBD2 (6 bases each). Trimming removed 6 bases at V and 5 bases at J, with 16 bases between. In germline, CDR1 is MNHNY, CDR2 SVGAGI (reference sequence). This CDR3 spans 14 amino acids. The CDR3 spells CASSGGGWGETQYF. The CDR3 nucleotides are TGTGCCAGCAGCGGGGGCGGCTGGGGGGAGACCCAGTACTTC.

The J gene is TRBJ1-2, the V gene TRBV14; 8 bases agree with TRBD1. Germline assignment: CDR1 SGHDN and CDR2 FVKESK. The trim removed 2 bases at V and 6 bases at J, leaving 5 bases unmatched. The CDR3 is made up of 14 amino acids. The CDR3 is CASSQTTGVNGYTF. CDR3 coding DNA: TGTGCCAGCAGCCAAACGACAGGGGTGAATGGCTACACCTTC. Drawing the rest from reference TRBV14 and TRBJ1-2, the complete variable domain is EAGVTQFPSHSVIEKGQTVTLRCDPISGHDNLYWYRRVMGKEIKFLLHFVKESKQDESGMPNNRFLAERTGGTYSTLKVQPAELEDSGVYFCASSQTTGVNGYTFGSGTRLTVV.

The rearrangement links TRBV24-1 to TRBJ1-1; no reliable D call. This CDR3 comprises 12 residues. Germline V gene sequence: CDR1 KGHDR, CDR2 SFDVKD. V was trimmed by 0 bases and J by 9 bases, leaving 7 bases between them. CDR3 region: CATSDLSGKAFF. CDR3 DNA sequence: TGTGCCACCAGTGATTTGAGCGGGAAAGCTTTCTTT.

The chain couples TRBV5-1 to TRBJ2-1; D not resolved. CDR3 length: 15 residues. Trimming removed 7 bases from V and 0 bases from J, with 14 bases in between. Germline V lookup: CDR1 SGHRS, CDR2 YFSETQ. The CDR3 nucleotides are TGCGCCAGCGGATCCGACCCGAGCTCCTACAATGAGCAGTTCTTC. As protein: CASGSDPSSYNEQFF.

The CDR3 protein is CASSPPWAPNEAFF. CDR3 coding DNA: TGTGCCAGCTCACCACCGTGGGCGCCTAATGAAGCTTTCTTT. J is TRBJ1-1 and V is TRBV18; D remains unclear. The CDR3 totals 14 residues. V lost 0 bases and J lost 7, with 12 bases in between. Germline CDR1 and CDR2: KGHSH and LQKENI.

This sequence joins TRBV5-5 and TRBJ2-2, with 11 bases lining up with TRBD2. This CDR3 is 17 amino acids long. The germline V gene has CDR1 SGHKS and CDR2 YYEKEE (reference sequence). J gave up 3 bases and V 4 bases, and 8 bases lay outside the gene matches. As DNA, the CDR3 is TGTGCCAGCAGCATAATAATAGCGGGAGGGGACACCGGGGAGCTGTTTTTT. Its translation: CASSIIIAGGDTGELFF.

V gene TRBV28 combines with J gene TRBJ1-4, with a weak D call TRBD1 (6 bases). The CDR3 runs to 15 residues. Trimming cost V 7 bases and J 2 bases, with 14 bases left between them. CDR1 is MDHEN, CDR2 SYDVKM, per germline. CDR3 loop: CASIKGGATNEKLFF. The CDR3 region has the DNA TGTGCCAGCATCAAGGGGGGGGCTACTAATGAAAAACTGTTTTTT.